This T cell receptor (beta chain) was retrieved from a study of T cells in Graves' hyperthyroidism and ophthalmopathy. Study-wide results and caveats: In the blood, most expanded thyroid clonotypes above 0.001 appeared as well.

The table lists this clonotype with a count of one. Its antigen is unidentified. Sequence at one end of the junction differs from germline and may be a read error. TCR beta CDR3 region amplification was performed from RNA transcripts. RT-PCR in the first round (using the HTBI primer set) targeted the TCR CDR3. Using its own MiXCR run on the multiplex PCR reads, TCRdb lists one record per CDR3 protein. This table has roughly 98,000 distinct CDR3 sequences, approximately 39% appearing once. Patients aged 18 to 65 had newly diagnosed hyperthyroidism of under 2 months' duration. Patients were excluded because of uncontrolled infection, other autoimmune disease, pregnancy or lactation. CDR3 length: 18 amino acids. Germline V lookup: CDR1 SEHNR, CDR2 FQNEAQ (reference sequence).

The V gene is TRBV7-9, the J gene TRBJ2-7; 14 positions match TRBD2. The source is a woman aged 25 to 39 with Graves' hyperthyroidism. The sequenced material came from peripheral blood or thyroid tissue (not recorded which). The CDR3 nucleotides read TGCGCCAGCAGCCTCCCGTCCAACGGGGGACTAGCGGGAGATGAGCAGTACTTC. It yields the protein CASSLPSNGGLAGDEQYF.